Below are 28 T cell receptor beta chains sequenced from a single sample in a study of T cells after posttransplantation cyclophosphamide. Clones were read by immunoSEQ multiplex PCR, and TCRdb kept only the in-frame ones, dropping some. There are tens of thousands of clones in the sample, none observed a single time. Material for sequencing was PBMCs. All receptors come from a woman aged 45-65 years in good health and a related stem cell transplant donor.

There are many counts of this clone. This rearrangement joins TRBV27 to TRBJ2-7; no clear D. Germline CDR1 MNHEY, CDR2 SMNVEV (reference sequence). V was pared by 7 bases and J by 3 bases, with 13 bases between. This CDR3 is 13 amino acids long. The CDR3 DNA is TGTGCCAGCAAGCCCTTCGCGAACTACGAGCAGTACTTC. It is translated as CASKPFANYEQYF.

The chain combines TRBV18 with TRBJ2-1, with TRBD1 matching over 9 bases. V was pared by 4 bases and J by 6 bases, with 7 bases of the junction left unmatched. The CDR3 is 15 residues long. Germline loops: CDR1 KGHSH, CDR2 LQKENI. The CDR3: CASSLGTGLSNEQFF. In DNA form, the CDR3 reads TGTGCCAGCTCACTCGGGACAGGGCTGAGCAATGAGCAGTTCTTC.

This clone was picked up many times. The CDR3 bases are TGTGCCAGCAGTGAAGTAATAAGGGGGGACAGGGTGCCTGAAGCTTTCTTT. It is translated as CASSEVIRGDRVPEAFF. The chain uses TRBV2 and TRBJ1-1, with 9 nucleotides matching TRBD1. V trimming: 1 base; J trimming: 6 bases; junction bases outside the gene matches: 12. The CDR3 is 17 amino acids. Germline values: CDR1 SNHLY, CDR2 FYNNEI. Drawing the rest from reference TRBV2 and TRBJ1-1, the complete variable domain is EPEVTQTPSHQVTQMGQEVILRCVPISNHLYFYWYRQILGQKVEFLVSFYNNEISEKSEIFDDQFSVERPDGSNFTLKIRSTKLEDSAMYFCASSEVIRGDRVPEAFFGQGTRLTVV.

The sample holds many counts of this clone. This chain links TRBV5-4 with TRBJ2-7; 11 positions agree with TRBD2. CDR1 is SGHNT, CDR2 YYREEE, per germline (reference sequence). Trimming removed 4 bases from V and 2 bases from J; junction bases left unmatched: 5. This CDR3 has 15 amino acids. Written as DNA, the CDR3 is TGTGCCAGCAGCATCCTAGCGGGGGGCGCCTACGAGCAGTACTTC. Translated: CASSILAGGAYEQYF.

This clone was seen many times. This rearrangement joins TRBV5-6 to TRBJ1-5; 9 nucleotides agree with TRBD1. V lost 3 bases to trimming and J lost 0 bases; unmatched junction nucleotides: 7. There are 17 residues in the CDR3. CDR1 and CDR2 (germline): SGHDT, YYEEEE. The CDR3 sequence is CASSSLGTGISNQPQHF. The CDR3 DNA reads as TGTGCCAGCAGCTCCCTCGGGACAGGGATTAGCAATCAGCCCCAGCATTTT.

Many counts were recorded for this clone. J is TRBJ2-7 and V is TRBV7-8, with D possibly being TRBD2 (8 bases). Trimming stripped 4 bases from V and 3 bases from J, with 16 bases between. The CDR3 is 15 amino acids. Germline CDR1 and CDR2: SGHVS and FQNEAQ. The CDR3 here is CASSSREGAIYEQYF. The CDR3, as DNA: TGTGCCAGCAGCTCCCGGGAGGGGGCTATCTACGAGCAGTACTTC.

This clone was counted at least ten times. The rearrangement links TRBV5-6 to TRBJ2-5; a possible D gene is TRBD2 (6 bases). V was trimmed by 5 bases and J by 2 bases, leaving 13 bases between them. CDR1 SGHDT and CDR2 YYEEEE come from the germline V gene. The CDR3 length is 14 residues. CDR3 in amino acids: CASSPGEVQETQYF. CDR3 DNA: TGTGCCAGCAGTCCGGGGGAGGTACAAGAGACCCAGTACTTC.

This clone was seen at least ten times. J is TRBJ1-5 and V is TRBV19; 9 bases are shared with TRBD1. The CDR3 has 14 residues. Per the germline V gene, CDR1 is LNHDA and CDR2 is SQIVND (reference sequence). V lost 5 bases and J lost 6; bases outside the gene matches: 5. For the CDR3, the DNA is TGTGCCAGTAGTCCAACAGGGGGCACTCAGCCCCAGCATTTT. It yields the protein CASSPTGGTQPQHF.

This clone was observed at least ten times. This chain joins TRBV6-1 and TRBJ2-3, with D uncertain. The CDR3 totals 15 residues. Deletions cut 6 bases from V and 1 base from J, with 14 bases between. CDR1 and CDR2 from the germline V gene are MNHNS and SASEGT. CDR3 protein: CASRERIGGTDTQYF. The CDR3 DNA follows: TGTGCCAGCAGGGAAAGGATCGGAGGCACAGATACGCAGTATTTT.

This clone has ten or more counts. This sequence joins TRBV9 and TRBJ1-2; the match to TRBD1 covers 8 bases. The junction had 5 bases not matched to a gene; V was cut back by 5 bases and J by 5 bases. The CDR3 has 13 amino acids. Germline loops: CDR1 SGDLS, CDR2 YYNGEE. The CDR3 reads CASSRRTGYGYTF. The CDR3 DNA reads TGTGCCAGCAGTCGACGGACAGGGTATGGCTACACCTTC.

This clone was seen ten or more times. Germline and junction disagree at one end, which may indicate a read error. The V call is TRBV28, the J call TRBJ2-7; 7 bases map to TRBD1. From germline, CDR1 is MDHEN and CDR2 SYDVKM. This CDR3 is built from 12 residues. CDR3 sequence reads: CASSLMEDRRLF. For the CDR3, the DNA is TGTGCCAGCAGTTTAATGGAGGACAGGAGACTCTTC.

V and J are TRBV6-1 and TRBJ2-2, with D hard to call. This CDR3 region has 14 residues. Germline V gives CDR1 MNHNS, CDR2 SASEGT. Between the trimmed V and J ends, which lost 5 bases and 0 bases, there was a span of 7 bases. The CDR3 protein is CASSPIPNTGELFF. In nucleotides, the CDR3 is TGTGCCAGCAGTCCTATCCCGAACACCGGGGAGCTGTTTTTT.

This clone has at least ten counts. The J gene is TRBJ2-7, the V gene TRBV15, with TRBD2 as a possible D gene (6 bases). In germline, CDR1 is LNHNV, CDR2 YYDKDF (reference sequence). V lost 0 bases and J lost 4, with 13 bases in between. The CDR3 length is 15 residues. In DNA form, the CDR3 reads TGTGCCACCAGCAGAGATTCGGAAGGACTATACGAGCAGTACTTC. Its translation: CATSRDSEGLYEQYF.

In this sample, this clone turned up a few times. V gene TRBV6-1 combines with J gene TRBJ2-5; no reliable D call. The DNA end is more similar to TRBJ2-7, so the J call may be wrong. This CDR3 is built from 13 residues. Per the germline V gene, CDR1 is MNHNS and CDR2 is SASEGT. CDR3 in amino acids: CASSEPDSYEQYF. The DNA for the CDR3 is TGTGCCAGCAGTGAACCAGACTCCTACGAGCAGTACTTC.

This clone has a handful of counts. The chain has TRBV19 and TRBJ2-3; D might be TRBD1 (6 bases). Trimming left V 3 bases short and J 3 bases short, with 13 bases between. Germline CDR1 LNHDA, CDR2 SQIVND (reference sequence). The CDR3 has 15 residues. CDR3 nucleotide sequence: TGTGCCAGTAGTATCTCAGGGGTTGGTACAGATACGCAGTATTTT. This sequence encodes CASSISGVGTDTQYF.

This clone was seen a few times. The rearrangement links TRBV7-9 to TRBJ2-3; weak D call: TRBD1 (6 bases). Germline CDR1 SEHNR, CDR2 FQNEAQ (reference sequence). Trimming shortened V by 4 bases and J by 0 bases, and 17 bases separated the two germline ends. The CDR3 has 17 residues. CDR3 amino acids: CASSWPGKQGSTDTQYF. The CDR3 nucleotides are TGTGCCAGCAGCTGGCCAGGCAAACAGGGAAGCACAGATACGCAGTATTTT.

Many counts were recorded for this clone. The chain has TRBV5-4 and TRBJ2-3; no definite D call. Germline CDR1 and CDR2: SGHNT and YYREEE (reference sequence). The CDR3 runs to 16 residues. V gave up 4 bases and J gave up 2 bases, with 17 bases separating them. The CDR3 DNA is TGTGCCAGCAGCCCGCGACTGAATGAAGACACAGATACGCAGTATTTT. This codes for CASSPRLNEDTDTQYF. The full variable domain, completed using reference TRBV5-4 and TRBJ2-3, is ETGVTQSPTHLIKTRGQQVTLRCSSQSGHNTVSWYQQALGQGPQFIFQYYREEENGRGNFPPRFSGLQFPNYSSELNVNALELDDSALYLCASSPRLNEDTDTQYFGPGTRLTVL.

This clone came up many times. The CDR3 loop reads CASSPKGAGSYEQYF. For the CDR3, the DNA is TGTGCCAGCAGTCCCAAAGGGGCAGGTTCCTACGAGCAGTACTTC. This sequence joins TRBV5-4 and TRBJ2-7; maybe TRBD1 (5 bases). Germline lookup yields CDR1 SGHNT and CDR2 YYREEE (reference sequence). Trimming cost V 5 bases and J 1 base, with 16 bases left between them. The CDR3 sequence is 15 residues long. The variable domain in full, with the rest retrieved from reference TRBV5-4 and TRBJ2-7, is ETGVTQSPTHLIKTRGQQVTLRCSSQSGHNTVSWYQQALGQGPQFIFQYYREEENGRGNFPPRFSGLQFPNYSSELNVNALELDDSALYLCASSPKGAGSYEQYFGPGTRLTVT.

This clone was detected only a few times. This rearrangement joins TRBV6-1 to TRBJ1-1; 9 bases are a match to TRBD1. The CDR3 covers 15 residues. V was pared by 8 bases and J by 6 bases, with 13 bases of the junction left unmatched. Germline V gene data show CDR1 as MNHNS and CDR2 as SASEGT. The CDR3 DNA sequence: TGTGCCAGCTTCCCTTTACAGGGGGCTGGAGCTGAAGCTTTCTTT. Amino acids: CASFPLQGAGAEAFF.

This clone was seen many times. The chain employs TRBV7-2 and TRBJ2-1; the match to TRBD1 covers 9 bases. Trimming removed 6 bases from V and 1 base from J; junction bases left unmatched: 7. CDR3 length equals 16 residues. CDR1 is SGHTA and CDR2 is FQGNSA in the germline V gene. The CDR3 is CASRTTGGTSYNEQFF. DNA for the CDR3: TGTGCCAGCAGGACGACAGGGGGGACGTCCTACAATGAGCAGTTCTTC.

The V gene is TRBV20-1, the J gene TRBJ2-7; the D gene is possibly TRBD2 (5 bases). Trimming stripped 3 bases from V and 4 bases from J, with 7 bases between. The CDR3 consists of 11 residues. Germline V gene data show CDR1 as DFQATT and CDR2 as SNEGSKA (reference sequence). The CDR3 nucleotides are TGCAGTGCTAGGTCGGGATACGAGCAGTACTTC. It translates to CSARSGYEQYF.

In this sample, this clone turned up many times. CDR3: CASSPEAEGNQPQHF. In DNA form, the CDR3 reads TGTGCCAGCTCACCAGAGGCTGAGGGCAATCAGCCCCAGCATTTT. The chain uses TRBV18 and TRBJ1-5; D gene unclear. Trimming pared 2 bases from V and 2 bases from J, leaving 10 bases between. The CDR3 loop spans 15 amino acids. The germline V gene has CDR1 KGHSH and CDR2 LQKENI.

This clone was recorded many times. This sequence joins TRBV7-9 and TRBJ2-2; D perhaps matches TRBD2 (5 bases). V dropped 1 base and J dropped 6 bases, with 9 bases sitting between them. The CDR3 runs to 14 residues. Germline loops: CDR1 SEHNR, CDR2 FQNEAQ (reference sequence). The CDR3 reads CASSLVREPGELFF. As DNA, the CDR3 is TGTGCCAGCAGCTTAGTTCGGGAACCCGGGGAGCTGTTTTTT.

This clone was seen ten or more times. This chain connects TRBV7-2 to TRBJ2-3; 9 positions match TRBD1. Trimming took 5 bases from V and 4 from J; bases not matched to a gene: 7. Germline lookup yields CDR1 SGHTA and CDR2 FQGNSA. The CDR3 covers 15 residues. The CDR3 here is CASSADRGSADTQYF. The DNA for the CDR3 is TGTGCCAGCAGCGCTGACAGGGGGAGCGCAGATACGCAGTATTTT.

This clone was seen ten or more times. The chain recombines TRBV10-2 with TRBJ2-1, with 8 positions matching TRBD2. Germline CDR1 is WSHSY and CDR2 is SAAADI. The CDR3 spans 16 residues. V shed 3 bases, J shed 6 bases, and the junction held 10 bases outside the gene matches. The CDR3 region is CASSDRPAGVGNEQFF. CDR3 bases: TGCGCCAGCAGTGATCGCCCAGCGGGGGTCGGCAATGAGCAGTTCTTC.

This clone was counted at least ten times. The genes are TRBV6-5 and TRBJ2-1; D gene unclear. The germline CDR1 and CDR2 sequences are MNHEY and SVGAGI. Trimming left V 10 bases short and J 8 bases short, with 12 bases between. The CDR3 covers 11 residues. CDR3 nucleotides: TGTGCCACCGTCAGCGAGTATGAGCAGTTCTTC. This translates into CATVSEYEQFF.

The rearrangement links TRBV7-2 to TRBJ2-7, with a possible D match to TRBD2 (7 bases). From germline, CDR1 is SGHTA and CDR2 FQGNSA. This CDR3 is 16 amino acids long. V gave up 2 bases and J gave up 2 bases, with 16 bases separating them. DNA for the CDR3: TGTGCCAGCAGCTTACGTGGGGGGGGCACAGCCTACGAGCAGTACTTC. Its protein product is CASSLRGGGTAYEQYF.

This clone has a count of ten or more. This chain's CDR3 is CASSRGGWNMNTEAFF. In DNA, the CDR3 is TGTGCCAGCAGCCGGGGGGGGTGGAACATGAACACTGAAGCTTTCTTT. J is TRBJ1-1 and V is TRBV11-2; weak D call: TRBD1 (5 bases). The CDR3 is made up of 16 amino acids. Germline V gene sequence: CDR1 SGHAT, CDR2 FQNNGV. V was shortened by 5 bases and J by 0 bases, with 16 bases between the two germline ends.